A single T cell receptor beta chain is shown here with its context. Its antigen is still unknown. The J segment lost 1 base and the V segment lost 4 bases, leaving 7 bases of the junction unmatched. The CDR3 is 15 residues long. From germline, CDR1 is SGHRS and CDR2 YFSETQ. This sample stems from a study of cytomegalovirus exposure and HLA in healthy donors. Overall study: Caucasian-associated ancestry cluster membership applied to about four fifths of 398 genotyped donors.

Vbeta (60) and Jbeta (13) primers were used in the PCR. Clones were sequenced by immunoSEQ multiplex PCR, and TCRdb holds only the in-frame ones, with some missing. The data hold some 80,000 clones, with around 78% observed a single time. General study findings and limits: In an earlier analysis, most TCR beta V segments were productive about 87% or about 30% of the time.

Donors sampled were nominally healthy, though unrecorded immune exposures were likely. The V gene is TRBV5-1, the J gene TRBJ1-1; 7 bases map to TRBD1. The sample was PBMCs. This TCR was sampled from a middle-aged man in good health and CMV-seronegative. The CDR3 sequence: CASSLQTGPNTEAFF. The CDR3 bases are TGCGCCAGCAGCCTCCAGACAGGGCCGAACACTGAAGCTTTCTTT. The variable domain in full, completed from reference TRBV5-1 and TRBJ1-1, reads KAGVTQTPRYLIKTRGQQVTLSCSPISGHRSVSWYQQTPGQGLQFLFEYFSETQRNKGNFPGRFSGRQFSNSRSEMNVSTLELGDSALYLCASSLQTGPNTEAFFGQGTRLTVV.